The 14 T cell receptor beta chains listed next were all sequenced from one sample in a study of blood T cell repertoires in COVID-19. Measured with immunoSEQ multiplex PCR; TCRdb has only the in-frame clones, and not every one. The table shows 70,000 to 80,000 clones, with approximately 89% occurring only once. The sample consisted of peripheral blood. The receptors derive from a woman aged 55-70 years with acute or convalescent COVID-19.

The V gene is TRBV9, the J gene TRBJ2-6; no clear D gene. V was pared by 4 bases and J by 1 base, with 12 bases between. The CDR3 covers 16 residues. From germline, CDR1 is SGDLS and CDR2 YYNGEE. The CDR3 is CASSPIYGSGANVLTF. CDR3 bases: TGTGCCAGCAGCCCCATCTATGGTTCTGGGGCCAACGTCCTGACTTTC.

The J gene is TRBJ2-7, the V gene TRBV5-1, with D possibly TRBD1 on 6 matching bases. This CDR3 contains 14 residues. Trimming left V 4 bases short and J 2 bases short, with 13 bases between. The germline V gene encodes CDR1 SGHRS and CDR2 YFSETQ. DNA of the CDR3: TGCGCCAGCAGCGGAACAGGACAGACCTACGAGCAGTACTTC. This gives the protein CASSGTGQTYEQYF.

V usage is TRBV7-8 and J usage is TRBJ2-3; TRBD1 might be the D (5 bases). V was pared by 1 base and J by 9 bases, with 14 bases between. Per germline, CDR1 SGHVS and CDR2 FQNEAQ. The CDR3 loop spans 14 amino acids. The CDR3: CASSLGSGSRTQYF. CDR3 coding DNA: TGTGCCAGCAGCTTAGGCTCAGGGTCCCGAACGCAGTATTTT.

CDR3 loop: CASSSSRGGIGEKLFF. CDR3 coding DNA: TGTGCCAGCAGCTCCAGCCGTGGAGGGATCGGGGAAAAACTGTTTTTT. The chain links TRBV5-8 to TRBJ1-4, with unresolved D. Germline V CDR1 and CDR2: SGHTS, YDEGEE. This CDR3 contains 16 residues. Trimming stripped 3 bases from V and 8 bases from J, with 20 bases between.

V and J are TRBV5-6 and TRBJ2-3; 11 bases are shared with TRBD2. The CDR3 totals 13 residues. Trimming took 6 bases from V and 6 from J; bases not matched to a gene: 3. Germline V lookup: CDR1 SGHDT, CDR2 YYEEEE. CDR3 sequence: CASTLAGVDTQYF. DNA for the CDR3: TGTGCCAGCACACTAGCGGGGGTGGATACGCAGTATTTT.

The chain joins TRBV2 to TRBJ2-2; TRBD2 agrees at 8 bases. The CDR3 runs 14 residues. V shed 8 bases, J shed 4 bases, and the junction held 6 bases outside the gene matches. The V gene's germline CDR1 is SNHLY and CDR2 FYNNEI. The DNA of the CDR3 is TGTGCCAGCGTGGGACTAGTAGTCACCGGGGAGCTGTTTTTT. Protein product: CASVGLVVTGELFF.

The chain recombines TRBV25-1 with TRBJ1-4; 10 nucleotides line up with TRBD1. V shed 0 bases and J 8 bases; nucleotides not matched to a gene: 6. The length of the CDR3 is 16 residues. Germline assignment: CDR1 MGHDK and CDR2 SYGVNS. The CDR3 loop is CASSEYYGTGDEKLFF. In DNA, the CDR3 is TGTGCCAGCAGTGAATATTACGGGACAGGGGACGAAAAACTGTTTTTT.

This clone came up once. This CDR3 is also generated by other DNA sequences in the sample. The V call is TRBV5-1, the J call TRBJ2-2; TRBD1 matches at 7 bases. V shed 2 bases and J 6 bases; nucleotides not matched to a gene: 4. The CDR3 extends over 14 amino acids. Looked up from germline, CDR1 is SGHRS and CDR2 is YFSETQ. CDR3 sequence: CASSLRQGAGELFF. CDR3 DNA: TGCGCCAGCAGCTTACGGCAGGGGGCCGGGGAGCTGTTTTTT.

The J gene is TRBJ1-2, the V gene TRBV10-3; 8 positions match TRBD1. V was pared by 4 bases and J by 1 base, with 8 bases of the junction left unmatched. Germline loops: CDR1 ENHRY, CDR2 SYGVKD. CDR3 size: 16 residues. CDR3 protein: CAISAGQGAVNYGYTF. The CDR3 DNA reads as TGTGCCATCAGTGCCGGGCAGGGGGCTGTTAACTATGGCTACACCTTC.

The chain couples TRBV7-9 to TRBJ1-6; 11 nucleotides line up with TRBD1. Per germline, CDR1 SEHNR and CDR2 FQNEAQ (reference sequence). The CDR3 extends over 14 amino acids. The junction had 2 bases not matched to a gene; V was cut back by 5 bases and J by 8 bases. The CDR3 reads CASSQDRGHSPLHF. The CDR3 DNA follows: TGTGCCAGCAGCCAGGACAGGGGGCATTCACCCCTCCACTTT. The variable domain in full, completed from reference TRBV7-9 and TRBJ1-6, reads DTGVSQNPRHKITKRGQNVTFRCDPISEHNRLYWYRQTLGQGPEFLTYFQNEAQLEKSRLLSDRFSAERPKGSFSTLEIQRTEQGDSAMYLCASSQDRGHSPLHFGNGTRLTVT.

The chain employs TRBV6-5 and TRBJ2-1, with a possible D match to TRBD2 (6 bases). Looked up from germline, CDR1 is MNHEY and CDR2 is SVGAGI. V was clipped by 4 bases and J by 10 bases, with 20 bases between them. CDR3 size: 15 residues. The CDR3 DNA follows: TGTGCCAGCAGTTTCTTGACTAGTGAGGCGGGGGAGCAGTTCTTC. It codes for CASSFLTSEAGEQFF.

The V and J genes are TRBV6-5 and TRBJ1-6; D remains ambiguous. CDR3 length: 11 residues. V shed 8 bases and J shed 7 bases, with 6 bases lying between them. CDR1 and CDR2 (germline): MNHEY, SVGAGI. The CDR3 loop is CASEENSPLHF. For the CDR3, the DNA is TGTGCCAGCGAGGAGAATTCACCCCTCCACTTT.

This chain links TRBV5-3 with TRBJ2-7; possibly TRBD1 for D (5 bases). TRBV5-3 is given ORF status, its function remaining uncertain. V dropped 0 bases and J dropped 2 bases, with 12 bases sitting between them. The CDR3 totals 15 residues. The CDR3 spells CARSLGFDSPYEQYF. CDR3 in DNA: TGTGCCAGAAGCTTGGGCTTCGACAGTCCCTACGAGCAGTACTTC.

V is TRBV18 and J is TRBJ2-5; TRBD1 agrees at 8 bases. The CDR3 has 17 residues. Per germline, CDR1 KGHSH and CDR2 LQKENI. V lost 3 bases and J lost 7; bases outside the gene matches: 16. CDR3 bases: TGTGCCAGCTCACCTGAGACAGGGGAAGGTTTCGGCTTGACCCAGTACTTC. It is translated as CASSPETGEGFGLTQYF.